The clone carrying this T cell receptor beta chain was seen a few times. What it recognizes is unknown. The CDR3 sequence is 16 residues long. Looked up from germline, CDR1 is SGHRS and CDR2 is YFSETQ. The V segment lost 0 bases and the J segment 7 bases; nucleotides outside the gene matches: 7. These data belong to a study of response to subunit inactivated influenza vaccine. Using its own MiXCR run on the RT-PCR reads, TCRdb lists one record per CDR3 protein. The profile shows 750,000 to 850,000 distinct CDR3 sequences, around 18% of them singletons. Study results and limitations: The authors offered the suggestion that each seasonal influenza vaccination recruits few new T cells.

This TCR derives from a man between 45 and 60 years old who received an inactivated influenza vaccine. V and J are TRBV5-1 and TRBJ1-6; 7 nucleotides match TRBD1. The sample here was PBMCs from blood, taken 4 to 6 days after vaccination. CDR3 in DNA: TGCGCCAGCAGCTTGGCCAAGGCCAGGGGGAATTCACCCCTCCACTTT. Residues: CASSLAKARGNSPLHF.